Reported below is one T cell receptor (beta chain). Its antigen is not known. The data were taken from a study of shared clonotypes between healthy human individuals. Overall study: Serving as donors were a couple of women and three men, whose ages spanned 18 to 49.

The data were produced by immunoSEQ multiplex PCR, yet TCRdb's version contains in-frame clones alone and is incomplete. The table includes nearly 750,000 clones, 72% detected once. The germline V gene has CDR1 SGHVS and CDR2 FNYEAQ. J lost 6 bases, V lost 5 bases, and 7 bases had no gene match. CDR3 length: 13 amino acids. Study-wide findings and caveats: Naive CD4 clonotypes overlapped across a handful of donors at 4.5% to 5.5%. Sampling used blood alone; tissue repertoires probably differ. How much donors shared clonotypes was expected to be affected by sequencing depth.

The J gene is TRBJ2-7, the V gene TRBV7-6; 7 bases match TRBD1. The sample taken for sequencing was memory CD4+ T cells sorted from blood. Regarding subset: CD45RA-negative fraction. This clonotype was obtained from a woman in her 30s in good health. DNA for the CDR3: TGTGCCAGCAGCACTACGGGGACAGCCGAGCAGTACTTC. Translation gives CASSTTGTAEQYF.